This T cell receptor (beta chain) was found in a study of shared clonotypes between healthy human individuals. Whole-study context: Every donor yielded three CD4 naive, three CD4 memory, two CD8 naive and one CD8 memory plate. Broader study findings: What rarefaction showed was incomplete sorted-subset sequencing despite large depth.

About this clone itself: Its antigen is as yet unknown.

Germline CDR1 SGHTA, CDR2 FQGTGA. This CDR3 contains 13 residues. J gave up 4 bases and V 3 bases, and 3 bases lay outside the gene matches. An assay was performed, and its level was deep. Sorted-subset replicate PCR reactions contained 200 to 250 ng DNA, corresponding to some 28,000 T cell genomes. The table came from immunoSEQ multiplex PCR; TCRdb's copy has only in-frame clones and leaves some out. The table lists 1,400,000 or so clones, about 98.5% of them singletons. The receptor was isolated from a man aged 30-40 years in good health. Sequencing input: naive CD4+ T cells sorted from blood. The subset is: CD45RA+ positively selected. The chain has TRBV7-3 and TRBJ2-7; 7 bases line up with TRBD2. The CDR3, as DNA: TGTGCCAGCAGCTTGTCAGCGGGGTACGAGCAGTACTTC. This codes for CASSLSAGYEQYF.